The 2 T cell receptor beta chains reported below all come from one sample, sequenced in a study of T cell repertoires in cytomegalovirus infection. TCRdb reanalysed the reads using MiXCR and keeps one entry per CDR3 protein. The table records hundreds of thousands of distinct CDR3 sequences, about 24% of them present only once. The source material was CD8+ T cells from PBMCs. The receptors come from a human donor in good health (CMV status not recorded). Some clones in this sample may be carry-over from other donors' samples.

This clonotype occurred many times. The chain recombines TRBV12-3 or TRBV12-4 with TRBJ1-3; D is uncertain. Trimming stripped 3 bases from V and 0 bases from J, with 6 bases between. The CDR3 runs to 14 residues. The CDR3: CASSFGSSGNTIYF. The CDR3 DNA follows: TGTGCCAGCAGTTTCGGGAGCTCTGGAAACACCATATATTTT.

Worth noting for this clonotype: One junction end disagrees with the germline gene, perhaps due to a read error. V gene TRBV28 combines with J gene TRBJ2-1, with 10 bases aligning to TRBD2. Germline V lookup: CDR1 MDHEN, CDR2 SYDVKM. This CDR3 comprises 17 residues. The CDR3 spells CVSKELAGAFSYNEQFF. The CDR3 nucleotides read TGTGTCAGCAAAGAGCTAGCGGGGGCCTTCTCCTACAATGAGCAGTTCTTC. Filled out from reference TRBV28 and TRBJ2-1, the complete variable domain reads DVKVTQSSRYLVKRTGEKVFLECVQDMDHENMFWYRQDPGLGLRLIYFSYDVKMKEKGDIPEGYSVSREKKERFSLILESASTNQTSMYLCVSKELAGAFSYNEQFFGPGTRLTVL.